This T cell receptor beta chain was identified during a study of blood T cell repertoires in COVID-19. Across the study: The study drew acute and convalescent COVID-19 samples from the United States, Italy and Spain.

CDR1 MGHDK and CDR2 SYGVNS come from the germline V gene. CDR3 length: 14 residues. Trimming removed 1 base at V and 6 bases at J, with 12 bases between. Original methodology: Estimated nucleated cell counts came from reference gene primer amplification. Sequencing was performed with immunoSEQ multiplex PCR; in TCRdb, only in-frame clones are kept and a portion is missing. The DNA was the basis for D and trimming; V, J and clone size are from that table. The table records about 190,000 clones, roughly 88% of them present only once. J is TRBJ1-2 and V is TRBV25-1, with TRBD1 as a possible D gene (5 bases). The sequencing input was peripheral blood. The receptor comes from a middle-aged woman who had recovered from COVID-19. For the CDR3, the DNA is TGTGCCAGCAGTGAATTGCCCGACAGACATGGCTACACCTTC. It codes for CASSELPDRHGYTF.